The 21 T cell receptor beta chains below were found in one sample sequenced in a study of post-analysis software for immune sequencing data. These receptors' targets are unknown. Notes on the study in general: Elevated frequency relative to controls characterized four to six TRBV segments in patients, TRBV5-6, TRBV5-1 and TRBV20-1 among them.

Prepared libraries of TCR beta cDNA carried unique molecular identifiers. TCRdb reprocessed the PCR reads with MiXCR, giving one entry per CDR3 protein. The table shows 650,000 to 850,000 distinct CDR3 sequences, with around 42% occurring only once. The sample was blood. All receptors derive from a girl between 5 and 17 years old with multiple sclerosis.

The DNA for the CDR3 is TGCAGCGTAGCGGGACTAGCGGGAGGGCCATCCGGCACCGGGGAGCTGTTTTTT. Translating gives CSVAGLAGGPSGTGELFF. V is TRBV29-1 and J is TRBJ2-2; 16 bases fit TRBD2. This CDR3 contains 18 residues. Germline lookup yields CDR1 SQVTM and CDR2 ANQGSEA. The V and J ends lost 6 bases and 4 bases, in that order; junction bases with no gene match: 11.

This clonotype showed up many times. V usage is TRBV29-1 and J usage is TRBJ2-7, with D possibly TRBD2 on 6 matching bases. The germline V gene encodes CDR1 SQVTM and CDR2 ANQGSEA. The CDR3 runs 14 residues. Trimming shortened V by 4 bases and J by 2 bases, and 15 bases separated the two germline ends. In DNA form, the CDR3 reads TGCAGCGTTGGGAGCGGGCGGAAAACCTACGAGCAGTACTTC. It translates to CSVGSGRKTYEQYF.

DNA of the CDR3: TGTGCCAGCAGTTCCCCAATCGGGGTGGATCAGCCCCAGCATTTT. This sequence encodes CASSSPIGVDQPQHF. The chain employs TRBV28 and TRBJ1-5; D unresolved. The length of the CDR3 is 15 residues. Per germline, CDR1 MDHEN and CDR2 SYDVKM. With 4 bases removed from V and 5 bases from J, the gap between germline ends came to 15 bases. The whole variable domain, filled in from reference TRBV28 and TRBJ1-5, reads DVKVTQSSRYLVKRTGEKVFLECVQDMDHENMFWYRQDPGLGLRLIYFSYDVKMKEKGDIPEGYSVSREKKERFSLILESASTNQTSMYLCASSSPIGVDQPQHFGDGTRLSIL.

This chain links TRBV4-3 with TRBJ1-5, with no clear D. CDR1 LGHNA and CDR2 YSLEER come from the germline V gene. V lost 0 bases and J 3 bases, leaving 15 bases between the germline ends. The CDR3 spans 17 residues. The CDR3 DNA follows: TGCGCCAGCAGCCAAGATAGGGCCACAGCGCCCAATCAGCCCCAGCATTTT. Protein sequence: CASSQDRATAPNQPQHF.

The V call is TRBV7-6, the J call TRBJ1-5; 10 bases line up with TRBD1. Germline values: CDR1 SGHVS, CDR2 FNYEAQ. The length of the CDR3 is 15 residues. Trimming at V came to 4 bases and at J to 9 bases, leaving 9 bases not matched to a gene. CDR3 region: CASSSEDRGFAPQHF. Here the CDR3 DNA reads TGTGCCAGCAGCTCTGAGGACAGGGGGTTTGCGCCCCAGCATTTT.

V and J are TRBV5-1 and TRBJ1-2; TRBD1 is a possible D gene (6 bases). The CDR3 contains 16 residues. CDR1 and CDR2 (germline): SGHRS, YFSETQ. The ends were cut back, 4 bases at V and 8 bases at J, with 24 bases in the middle. The CDR3 nucleotides read TGCGCCAGCAGCCCCTCCTTATTTACAGGGTTTCGAGGCTACACCTTC. As protein: CASSPSLFTGFRGYTF.

This clonotype has more than one count but fewer than ten. This rearrangement joins TRBV29-1 to TRBJ2-3, with D possibly TRBD1 on 5 matching bases. The V and J ends lost 5 bases and 9 bases respectively, with 12 bases between them. The V gene's germline CDR1 is SQVTM and CDR2 ANQGSEA. This CDR3 has 11 amino acids. The CDR3 DNA follows: TGCAGCGTTCCCGACAGAGGAACGCAGTATTTT. It yields the protein CSVPDRGTQYF.

Only a few counts were recorded for this clonotype. J is TRBJ1-5 and V is TRBV29-1; D possibly corresponds to TRBD1 (6 bases). The CDR3 covers 13 residues. Trimming took 4 bases from V and 3 from J, leaving 10 bases between them. The germline CDR1 and CDR2 sequences are SQVTM and ANQGSEA. In DNA form, the CDR3 reads TGCAGCGTTGTACAGGGACCCAATCAGCCCCAGCATTTT. Its translation is CSVVQGPNQPQHF.

Note on this clonotype: An end of the junction differs from the germline gene, which may be a read error. The V call is TRBV20-1, the J call TRBJ2-7, with D maybe TRBD2 (5 bases). CDR1 DFQATT and CDR2 SNEGSKA come from the germline V gene (reference sequence). CDR3 length equals 12 residues. Here the CDR3 reads CRARRGPYEQYF. The CDR3 coding sequence is TGCAGGGCTAGACGAGGGCCCTACGAGCAGTACTTC.

The rearrangement uses TRBV29-1 and TRBJ2-1, with 9 positions matching TRBD1. The CDR3 is 15 residues long. CDR1 and CDR2 (germline): SQVTM, ANQGSEA. The junction had 7 bases not matched to a gene; V was cut back by 1 base and J by 6 bases. The CDR3 loop is CSVEGGQGTTNEQFF. The CDR3 DNA reads TGCAGCGTTGAAGGGGGACAGGGTACTACCAATGAGCAGTTCTTC.

CDR3 sequence: CASRARTGRRSNQPQHF. The CDR3 bases are TGTGCCAGCAGGGCTCGGACAGGGCGGAGAAGCAATCAGCCCCAGCATTTT. The chain is built from TRBV6-2 or TRBV6-3 and TRBJ1-5; 8 nucleotides match TRBD1. CDR1 is MNHEY and CDR2 is SVGEGT in the germline V gene. The CDR3 consists of 17 residues. With 6 bases clipped from V and 1 base from J, the junction kept 11 bases outside the gene matches.

This clonotype was seen many times. This chain connects TRBV7-2 to TRBJ1-2, with D maybe TRBD1 (6 bases). The length of the CDR3 is 14 residues. Per the germline V gene, CDR1 is SGHTA and CDR2 is FQGNSA. The V gene lost 5 bases and the J gene lost 4 bases, with 14 bases spanning the gap. In DNA, the CDR3 is TGTGCCAGCAGCCCATGGGGGGCAATCTATGGCTACACCTTC. Its translation: CASSPWGAIYGYTF.

The chain is built from TRBV4-3 and TRBJ2-1, with a weak D call TRBD1 (6 bases). CDR3 length equals 16 residues. CDR1 is LGHNA, CDR2 YSLEER, per germline. Trimming cost V 0 bases and J 4 bases, with 13 bases left between them. The CDR3 DNA reads TGCGCCAGCAGCCAAGATCAAGCAGGGGATTACAATGAGCAGTTCTTC. As protein: CASSQDQAGDYNEQFF.

This sequence joins TRBV7-6 and TRBJ2-2; D is undetermined. The CDR3 runs 16 residues. From germline, CDR1 is SGHVS and CDR2 FNYEAQ. V lost 5 bases and J 2 bases, leaving 15 bases between the germline ends. CDR3 protein: CASSPLPLLNTGELFF. The CDR3 DNA reads TGTGCCAGCAGCCCACTCCCCCTCCTTAACACCGGGGAGCTGTTTTTT.

This clonotype was detected a few times. The chain employs TRBV27 and TRBJ2-7, with D possibly TRBD1 on 6 matching bases. This CDR3 region has 13 residues. Trimming shortened V by 3 bases and J by 5 bases, and 11 bases separated the two germline ends. Germline V gives CDR1 MNHEY, CDR2 SMNVEV (reference sequence). In DNA form, the CDR3 reads TGTGCCAGCAGTTTCTGGGGGCTTGACGAGCAGTACTTC. This sequence encodes CASSFWGLDEQYF.

This clonotype was picked up a small number of times. One end of the junction varies from germline; a read error may be responsible. The chain combines TRBV7-2 with TRBJ2-1; 8 bases align to TRBD2. The CDR3 runs to 13 residues. The germline V gene has CDR1 SGHTA and CDR2 FQGNSA. For the CDR3, the DNA is TGTGCCGGCAGCCGAGGGACTAGGAATGAGCAGTTCTTC. This codes for CAGSRGTRNEQFF.

V is TRBV5-8 and J is TRBJ2-1; 7 bases are shared with TRBD2. The V segment lost 5 bases and the J segment 6 bases; nucleotides outside the gene matches: 14. Germline V CDR1 and CDR2: SGHTS, YDEGEE. The CDR3 length is 16 residues. For the CDR3, the DNA is TGTGCCAGCAGTACAACCCGGGACTACTGGGGCAATGAGCAGTTCTTC. This translates into CASSTTRDYWGNEQFF.

V is TRBV29-1 and J is TRBJ2-1; TRBD2 matches at 9 bases. With V trimmed by 5 bases and J by 5 bases, 7 bases remained unmatched. Germline CDR1 and CDR2: SQVTM and ANQGSEA. The CDR3 extends over 14 amino acids. The CDR3 loop reads CSVQISGRDNEQFF. DNA for the CDR3: TGCAGCGTTCAGATTAGCGGGAGAGACAATGAGCAGTTCTTC.

The chain carries TRBV14 and TRBJ2-5; D possibly uses TRBD1 or TRBD2 (6 bases each). V lost 5 bases and J 5 bases, leaving 12 bases between the germline ends. The CDR3 length is 13 residues. Germline loops: CDR1 SGHDN, CDR2 FVKESK. The CDR3 region is CASSKGGSETQYF. The CDR3 region has the DNA TGTGCCAGCAGCAAGGGGGGTTCGGAGACCCAGTACTTC. Supplemented by reference TRBV14 and TRBJ2-5, the full variable domain reads EAGVTQFPSHSVIEKGQTVTLRCDPISGHDNLYWYRRVMGKEIKFLLHFVKESKQDESGMPNNRFLAERTGGTYSTLKVQPAELEDSGVYFCASSKGGSETQYFGPGTRLLVL.

The CDR3 DNA reads as TGCGCCAGCAGCCCCGACAGGACCCGCTACGAGCAGTACTTC. It codes for CASSPDRTRYEQYF. The rearrangement links TRBV4-3 to TRBJ2-7; weak D call: TRBD1 (6 bases). The V end lost 4 bases, the J end lost 3 bases, and 13 bases lay between the germline ends. The CDR3 length is 14 residues. Germline lookup yields CDR1 LGHNA and CDR2 YSLEER.

The CDR3 sequence: CASRGGSPSYNEQFF. The DNA for the CDR3 is TGTGCCAGCAGAGGCGGGTCTCCCTCCTACAATGAGCAGTTCTTC. The V call is TRBV12-3 or TRBV12-4, the J call TRBJ2-1; the D gene is possibly TRBD2 (5 bases). The CDR3 spans 15 residues. Trimming left V 6 bases short and J 0 bases short, with 12 bases between.